The 6 T cell receptor beta chains listed next were all sequenced from one sample in a study of cytomegalovirus exposure and HLA in healthy donors. Sequencing used immunoSEQ multiplex PCR; TCRdb keeps in-frame clones, though not all of them. In the table there are about 110,000 clones, 85% to 90% of which are singletons. The sequenced material came from PBMCs. The origin of the receptors is a woman in her twenties or thirties in good health and CMV-seropositive.

The chain is built from TRBV30 and TRBJ1-4; TRBD1 might be the D (6 bases). The CDR3 loop spans 15 amino acids. V lost 2 bases to trimming and J lost 5 bases, with 15 bases between them. Germline assignment: CDR1 GTSNPN and CDR2 SVGIG (reference sequence). The CDR3 DNA reads as TGTGCCTGGAGTTTATACAGGGTTCCCAATGAAAAACTGTTTTTT. Protein sequence: CAWSLYRVPNEKLFF.

The chain's CDR3 is CASSQDRGPSGGPRETQYF. The CDR3 region has the DNA TGCGCCAGCAGCCAAGATCGGGGGCCATCGGGGGGGCCTCGGGAGACCCAGTACTTC. The chain has TRBV4-3 and TRBJ2-5; 8 bases align to TRBD2. Germline-derived CDR1 and CDR2 are LGHNA and YSLEER. The CDR3 loop spans 19 amino acids. V dropped 0 bases and J dropped 5; count of bases not matched to a gene: 17.

The V and J genes are TRBV9 and TRBJ2-1; TRBD2 agrees at 15 bases. This CDR3 region has 15 residues. Per germline, CDR1 SGDLS and CDR2 YYNGEE. V gave up 3 bases and J gave up 7 bases; unmatched junction bases: 2. The CDR3 sequence is CASSAGLAGGNEQFF. The CDR3, as DNA: TGTGCCAGCAGCGCCGGACTAGCGGGGGGGAATGAGCAGTTCTTC. Full variable domain (remainder filled in from reference TRBV9 and TRBJ2-1): DSGVTQTPKHLITATGQRVTLRCSPRSGDLSVYWYQQSLDQGLQFLIQYYNGEERAKGNILERFSAQQFPDLHSELNLSSLELGDSALYFCASSAGLAGGNEQFFGPGTRLTVL.

The rearrangement uses TRBV5-4 and TRBJ2-5, with D unresolved. The V gene lost 3 bases and the J gene lost 3 bases, with 9 bases spanning the gap. The CDR3 covers 13 residues. Looked up from germline, CDR1 is SGHNT and CDR2 is YYREEE (reference sequence). This chain's CDR3 is CASSSRLEETQYF. For the CDR3, the DNA is TGTGCCAGCAGCTCCCGATTAGAAGAGACCCAGTACTTC. Together with reference TRBV5-4 and TRBJ2-5, the CDR3 gives the full variable domain: ETGVTQSPTHLIKTRGQQVTLRCSSQSGHNTVSWYQQALGQGPQFIFQYYREEENGRGNFPPRFSGLQFPNYSSELNVNALELDDSALYLCASSSRLEETQYFGPGTRLLVL.

This clone was picked up one time. The chain joins TRBV10-3 to TRBJ2-1; TRBD2 agrees at 7 bases. The V gene end was trimmed by 3 bases and the J gene end by 7 bases; junction bases not matched to a gene: 12. The CDR3 is 16 residues long. In germline, CDR1 is ENHRY, CDR2 SYGVKD. The CDR3 nucleotides are TGTGCCATCAGTGAATCGCTAGCGGCTTACATTAATGAGCAGTTCTTC. This translates into CAISESLAAYINEQFF.

The V gene is TRBV20-1, the J gene TRBJ2-1; D call uncertain. The germline CDR1 and CDR2 sequences are DFQATT and SNEGSKA (reference sequence). The CDR3 loop spans 11 amino acids. V dropped 3 bases and J dropped 9 bases, with 9 bases sitting between them. Written as DNA, the CDR3 is TGCAGTGCTAGTAGCAGTCGTGAGCAGTTCTTC. Its translation is CSASSSREQFF.